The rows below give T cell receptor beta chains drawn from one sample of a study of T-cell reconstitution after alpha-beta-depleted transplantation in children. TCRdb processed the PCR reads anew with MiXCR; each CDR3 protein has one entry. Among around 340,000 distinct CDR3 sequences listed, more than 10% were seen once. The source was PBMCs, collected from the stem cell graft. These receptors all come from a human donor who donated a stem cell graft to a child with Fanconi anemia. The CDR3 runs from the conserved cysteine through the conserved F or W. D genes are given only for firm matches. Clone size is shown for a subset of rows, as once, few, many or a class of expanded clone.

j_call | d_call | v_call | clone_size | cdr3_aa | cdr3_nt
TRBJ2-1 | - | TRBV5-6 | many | CASSPDRHNEQFF | TGTGCCAGCAGCCCGGACCGGCACAATGAGCAGTTCTTC
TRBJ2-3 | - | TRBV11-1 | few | CASGPHTDTQYF | TGTGCCAGCGGTCCCCACACAGATACGCAGTATTTT
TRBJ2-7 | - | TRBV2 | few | CASSTYKISYEQYF | TGTGCCAGCAGTACCTACAAGATATCCTACGAGCAGTACTTC
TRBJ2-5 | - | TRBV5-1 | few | CASSLGQVGETQYF | TGCGCCAGCAGCTTGGGGCAGGTCGGAGAGACCCAGTACTTC
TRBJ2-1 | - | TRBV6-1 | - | CASSETNSYNEQFF | TGTGCCAGCAGTGAAACGAACTCCTACAATGAGCAGTTCTTC
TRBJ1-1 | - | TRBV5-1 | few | CASSLGIGAANTEAFF | TGCGCCAGCAGCTTGGGAATTGGTGCAGCGAACACTGAAGCTTTCTTT
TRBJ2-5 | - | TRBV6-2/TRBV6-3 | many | CASSFGDSTQYF | TGTGCCAGCAGTTTCGGGGATTCAACCCAGTACTTC
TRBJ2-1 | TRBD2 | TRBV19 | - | CASSTRSGAYNEQFF | TGTGCCAGTAGTACGCGTAGCGGGGCTTACAATGAGCAGTTCTTC
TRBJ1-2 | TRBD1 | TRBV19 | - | CATVPGTANYGYTF | TGTGCCACCGTACCCGGGACAGCTAACTATGGCTACACCTTC
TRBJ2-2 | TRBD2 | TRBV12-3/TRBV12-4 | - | CASNPSGETGELFF | TGTGCCAGCAACCCTAGCGGGGAAACCGGGGAGCTGTTTTTT
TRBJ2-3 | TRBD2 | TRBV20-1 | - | CSAPSGGSTDTQYF | TGCAGTGCCCCAAGCGGGGGGAGCACAGATACGCAGTATTTT
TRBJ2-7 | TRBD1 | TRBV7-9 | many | CASSYDRGFSYEQYF | TGTGCCAGCAGTTATGACAGGGGGTTTTCCTACGAGCAGTACTTC
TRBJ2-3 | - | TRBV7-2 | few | CASTSRRRADTQYF | TGTGCCAGCACTTCTCGGCGACGCGCAGATACGCAGTATTTT
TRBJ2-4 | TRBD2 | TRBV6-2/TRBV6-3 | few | CASSYSKAGLNLAKNIQYF | TGTGCCAGCAGTTACTCGAAAGCGGGGCTAAATCTAGCCAAAAACATTCAGTACTTC
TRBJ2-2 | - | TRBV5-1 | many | CASRERMNTGELFF | TGCGCCAGCAGAGAAAGAATGAACACCGGGGAGCTGTTTTTT
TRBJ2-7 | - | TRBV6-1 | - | CASTKMGAGGNEQYF | TGTGCCAGCACTAAGATGGGGGCCGGTGGTAACGAGCAGTACTTC
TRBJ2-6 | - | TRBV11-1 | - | CASSLALGPTSGANVLTF | TGTGCCAGCAGCTTAGCGCTGGGGCCGACCTCTGGGGCCAACGTCCTGACTTTC
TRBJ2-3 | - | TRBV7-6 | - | CASSVDGTGTDTQYF | TGTGCCAGCAGCGTCGACGGGACTGGCACAGATACGCAGTATTTT
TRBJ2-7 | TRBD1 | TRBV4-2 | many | CASSPTGAYEQYF | TGTGCCAGCAGCCCGACAGGGGCCTACGAGCAGTACTTC
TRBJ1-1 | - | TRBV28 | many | CASSFSGEAFF | TGTGCCAGCAGTTTTTCTGGTGAAGCTTTCTTT
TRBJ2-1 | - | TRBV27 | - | CASSEQGVTSYNEQFF | TGTGCCAGCAGTGAACAGGGTGTAACCTCCTACAATGAGCAGTTCTTC